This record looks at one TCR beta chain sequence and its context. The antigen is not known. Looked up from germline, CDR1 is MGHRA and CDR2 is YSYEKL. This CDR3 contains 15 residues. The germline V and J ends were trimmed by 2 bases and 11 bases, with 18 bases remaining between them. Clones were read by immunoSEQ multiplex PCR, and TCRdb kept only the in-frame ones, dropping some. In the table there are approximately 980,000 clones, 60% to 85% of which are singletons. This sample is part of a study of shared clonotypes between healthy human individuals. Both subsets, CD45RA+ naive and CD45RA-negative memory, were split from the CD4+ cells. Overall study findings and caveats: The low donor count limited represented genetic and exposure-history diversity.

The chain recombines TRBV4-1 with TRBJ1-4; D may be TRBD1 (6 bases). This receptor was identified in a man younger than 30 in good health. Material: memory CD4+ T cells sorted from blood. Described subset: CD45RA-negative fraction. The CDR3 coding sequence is TGCGCCAGCAGCCAACTACTACAGGGCAGAGAGAAACTGTTTTTT. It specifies CASSQLLQGREKLFF.